The T cell receptor beta chain described here comes from a study of neoadjuvant nivolumab and ipilimumab in lung cancer. The CDR3 is 15 residues long. Trimming pared 4 bases from V and 6 bases from J, leaving 19 bases between. CDR1 is SGHDT and CDR2 is YYEEEE in the germline V gene. Here immunoSEQ multiplex PCR was the method, and the copy in TCRdb shows in-frame clones only, minus some. The sample records 25,000 to 30,000 clones, around 80% being singletons. This material consisted of peripheral blood, taken before neoadjuvant nivolumab, alone or with ipilimumab. The rearrangement joins TRBV5-6 to TRBJ2-5, with a possible D match to TRBD2 (6 bases). The sequence was collected from an adult with non-small cell lung cancer. The CDR3 DNA follows: TGTGCCAGCAGCCCCCAGGGTGCCCTAGCGAAGACCCAGTACTTC. Its protein product is CASSPQGALAKTQYF.